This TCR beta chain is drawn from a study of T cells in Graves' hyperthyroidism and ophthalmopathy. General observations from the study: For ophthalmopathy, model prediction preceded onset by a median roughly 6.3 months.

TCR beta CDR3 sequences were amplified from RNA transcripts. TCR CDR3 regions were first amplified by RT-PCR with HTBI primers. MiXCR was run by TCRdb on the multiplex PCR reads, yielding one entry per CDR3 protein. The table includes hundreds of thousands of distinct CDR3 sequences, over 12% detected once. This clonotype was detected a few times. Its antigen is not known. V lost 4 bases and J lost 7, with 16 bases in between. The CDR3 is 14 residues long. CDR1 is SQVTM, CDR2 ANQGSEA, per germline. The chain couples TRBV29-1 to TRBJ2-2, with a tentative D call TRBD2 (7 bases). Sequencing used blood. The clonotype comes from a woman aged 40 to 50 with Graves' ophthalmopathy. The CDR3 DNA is TGCAGCGTTGGTCGTGGGGGGGCCGGCGGGGAGCTGTTTTTT. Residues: CSVGRGGAGGELFF.